This T cell receptor (beta chain) was retrieved from a study of Ad26.COV2.S vaccination and SARS-CoV-2 variants. Study outcomes and limitations: Vaccine and placebo recipients had similar non-spike TCR breadth. Participants in the vaccine arm had higher spike-specific TCR breadth; placebo recipients had lower.

V lost 3 bases and J lost 2; bases outside the gene matches: 7. Germline lookup yields CDR1 LNHDA and CDR2 SQIVND (reference sequence). This CDR3 comprises 16 residues. Measured with immunoSEQ multiplex PCR; TCRdb has only the in-frame clones, and not every one. The table has around 94,000 clones, around 81% seen once; the top ten hold roughly 17%. Points on this clone: The antigen is not known.

This receptor was taken from a human donor who had recovered from COVID-19. The sequenced sample was peripheral blood, obtained after recovery from COVID-19. The V gene is TRBV19, the J gene TRBJ2-3; TRBD1 matches at 8 bases. The CDR3 region is CASSIGGRGLTDTQYF. The CDR3 DNA reads TGTGCCAGTAGTATCGGTGGCAGGGGGCTCACAGATACGCAGTATTTT.